The source of this T cell receptor (beta chain) is a study of chemoradiotherapy in HPV16-positive cancers. V shed 10 bases and J shed 0 bases, with 10 bases lying between them. Germline loops: CDR1 MNHNS, CDR2 SASEGT. The CDR3 has 13 amino acids. Sequencing used immunoSEQ multiplex PCR; TCRdb keeps in-frame clones, though not all of them. The table lists tens of thousands of clones, approximately 89% of them singletons. The chain uses TRBV6-1 and TRBJ1-5, with no clear D. The TCR was taken from a human donor with HPV-associated anogenital cancer. Sequencing was performed on blood, taken from a patient who underwent chemoradiotherapy. The CDR3 DNA reads TGTGCCACCGCCGGCTTTAGCAATCAGCCCCAGCATTTT. Translating gives CATAGFSNQPQHF.